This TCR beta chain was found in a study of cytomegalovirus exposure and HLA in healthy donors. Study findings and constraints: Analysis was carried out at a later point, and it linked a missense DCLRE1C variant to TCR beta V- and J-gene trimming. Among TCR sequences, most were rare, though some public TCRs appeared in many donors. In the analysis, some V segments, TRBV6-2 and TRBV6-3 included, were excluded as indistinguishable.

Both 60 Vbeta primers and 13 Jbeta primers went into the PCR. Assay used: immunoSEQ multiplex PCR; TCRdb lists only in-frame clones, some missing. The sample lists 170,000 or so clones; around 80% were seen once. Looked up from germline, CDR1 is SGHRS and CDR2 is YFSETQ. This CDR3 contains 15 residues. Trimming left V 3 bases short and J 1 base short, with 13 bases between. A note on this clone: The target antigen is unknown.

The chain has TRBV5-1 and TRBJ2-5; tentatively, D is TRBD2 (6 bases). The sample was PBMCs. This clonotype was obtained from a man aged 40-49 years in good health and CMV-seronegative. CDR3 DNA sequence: TGCGCCAGCAGCTCTTGGGGGGAGATCCAAGAGACCCAGTACTTC. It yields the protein CASSSWGEIQETQYF.